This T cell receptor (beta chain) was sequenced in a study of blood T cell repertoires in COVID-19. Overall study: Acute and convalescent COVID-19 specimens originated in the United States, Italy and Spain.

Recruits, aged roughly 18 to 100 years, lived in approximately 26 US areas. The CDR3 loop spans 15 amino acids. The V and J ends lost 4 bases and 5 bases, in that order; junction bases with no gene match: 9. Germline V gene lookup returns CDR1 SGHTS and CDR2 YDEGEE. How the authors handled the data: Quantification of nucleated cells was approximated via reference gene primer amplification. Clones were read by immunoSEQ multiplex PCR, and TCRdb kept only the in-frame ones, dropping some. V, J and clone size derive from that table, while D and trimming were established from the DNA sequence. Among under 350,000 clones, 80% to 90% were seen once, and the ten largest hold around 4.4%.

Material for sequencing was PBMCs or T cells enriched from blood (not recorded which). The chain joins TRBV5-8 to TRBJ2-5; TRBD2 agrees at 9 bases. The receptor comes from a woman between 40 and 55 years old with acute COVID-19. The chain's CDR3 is CASSPGRTSEETQYF. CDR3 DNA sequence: TGTGCCAGCAGCCCTGGACGGACTAGCGAGGAGACCCAGTACTTC.